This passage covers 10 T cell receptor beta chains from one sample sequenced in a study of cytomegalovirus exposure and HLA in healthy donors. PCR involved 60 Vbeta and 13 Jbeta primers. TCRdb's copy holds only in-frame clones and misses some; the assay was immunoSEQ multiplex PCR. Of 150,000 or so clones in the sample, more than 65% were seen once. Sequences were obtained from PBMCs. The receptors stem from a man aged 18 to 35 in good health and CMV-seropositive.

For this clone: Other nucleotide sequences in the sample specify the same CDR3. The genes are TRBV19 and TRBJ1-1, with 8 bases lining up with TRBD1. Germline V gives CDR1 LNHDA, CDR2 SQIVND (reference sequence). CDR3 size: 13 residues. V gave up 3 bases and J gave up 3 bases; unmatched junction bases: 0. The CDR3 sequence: CASSMGQDTEAFF. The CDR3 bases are TGTGCCAGTAGTATGGGACAGGACACTGAAGCTTTCTTT. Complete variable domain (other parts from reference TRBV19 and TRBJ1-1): DGGITQSPKYLFRKEGQNVTLSCEQNLNHDAMYWYRQDPGQGLRLIYYSQIVNDFQKGDIAEGYSVSREKKESFPLTVTSAQKNPTAFYLCASSMGQDTEAFFGQGTRLTVV.

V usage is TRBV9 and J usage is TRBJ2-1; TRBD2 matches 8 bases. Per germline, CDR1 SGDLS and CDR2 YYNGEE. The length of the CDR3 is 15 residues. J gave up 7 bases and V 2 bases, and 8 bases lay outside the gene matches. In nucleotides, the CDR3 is TGTGCCAGCAGCGTCCAAAGCGGGGGACTTAATGAGCAGTTCTTC. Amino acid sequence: CASSVQSGGLNEQFF. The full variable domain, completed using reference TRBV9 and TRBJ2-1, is DSGVTQTPKHLITATGQRVTLRCSPRSGDLSVYWYQQSLDQGLQFLIQYYNGEERAKGNILERFSAQQFPDLHSELNLSSLELGDSALYFCASSVQSGGLNEQFFGPGTRLTVL.

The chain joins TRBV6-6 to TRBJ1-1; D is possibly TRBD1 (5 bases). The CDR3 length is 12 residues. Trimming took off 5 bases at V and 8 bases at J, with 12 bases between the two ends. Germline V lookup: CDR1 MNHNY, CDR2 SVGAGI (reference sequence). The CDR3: CASSGRTSEAFF. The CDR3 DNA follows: TGTGCCAGCAGTGGGCGGACATCCGAAGCTTTCTTT.

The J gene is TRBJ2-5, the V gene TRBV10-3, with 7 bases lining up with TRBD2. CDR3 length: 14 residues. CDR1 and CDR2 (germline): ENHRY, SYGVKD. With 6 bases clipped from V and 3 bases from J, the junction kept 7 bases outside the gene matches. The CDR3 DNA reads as TGTGCCATCAGAATGGCGGGAGTGGAAGAGACCCAGTACTTC. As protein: CAIRMAGVEETQYF.

CDR3 residues: CASSLGTGGQHEQYV. CDR3 DNA: TGCGCCAGCAGCCTAGGGACAGGGGGCCAGCACGAGCAGTACGTC. The chain has TRBV5-1 and TRBJ2-7; 12 positions agree with TRBD1. Trimming at V came to 4 bases and at J to 5 bases, leaving 7 bases not matched to a gene. The germline CDR1 and CDR2 sequences are SGHRS and YFSETQ. This CDR3 spans 15 amino acids.

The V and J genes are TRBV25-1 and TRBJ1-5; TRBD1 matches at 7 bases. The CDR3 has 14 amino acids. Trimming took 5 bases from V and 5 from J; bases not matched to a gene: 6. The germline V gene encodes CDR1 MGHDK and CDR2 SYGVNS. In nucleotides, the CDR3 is TGTGCCAGCAGTTTGGGACAGCCAGATCAGCCCCAGCATTTT. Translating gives CASSLGQPDQPQHF.

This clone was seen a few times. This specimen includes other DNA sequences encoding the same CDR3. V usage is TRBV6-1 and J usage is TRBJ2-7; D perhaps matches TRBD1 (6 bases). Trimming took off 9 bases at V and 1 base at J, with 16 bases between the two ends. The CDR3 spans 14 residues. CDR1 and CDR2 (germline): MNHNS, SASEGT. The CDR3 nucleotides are TGTGCCAGTTCGCCCTTGACAGGATCCTACGAGCAGTACGTC. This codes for CASSPLTGSYEQYV.

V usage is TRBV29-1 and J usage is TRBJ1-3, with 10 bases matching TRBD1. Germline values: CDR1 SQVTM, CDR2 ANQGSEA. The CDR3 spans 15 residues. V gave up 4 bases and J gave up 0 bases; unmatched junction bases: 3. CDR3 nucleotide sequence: TGCAGCGTTGGGACAGGGGGGTACTCTGGAAACACCATATATTTT. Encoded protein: CSVGTGGYSGNTIYF.

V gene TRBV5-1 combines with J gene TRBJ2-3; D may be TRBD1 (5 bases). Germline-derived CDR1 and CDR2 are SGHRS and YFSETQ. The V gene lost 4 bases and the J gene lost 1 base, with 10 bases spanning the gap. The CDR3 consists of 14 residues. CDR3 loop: CASSRQGGTDTQYF. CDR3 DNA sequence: TGCGCCAGCAGCCGCCAGGGCGGCACAGATACGCAGTATTTT.

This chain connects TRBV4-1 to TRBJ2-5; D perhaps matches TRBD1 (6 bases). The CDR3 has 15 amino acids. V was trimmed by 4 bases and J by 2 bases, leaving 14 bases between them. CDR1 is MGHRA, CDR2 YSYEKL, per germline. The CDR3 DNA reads TGCGCCAGCAGCCGACTCGGGACAACTCAAGAGACCCAGTACTTC. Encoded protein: CASSRLGTTQETQYF.